A selection of T cell receptor beta chains follows, all from one sample in a study of T cell changes during pregnancy in multiple sclerosis. Produced via immunoSEQ multiplex PCR; TCRdb's table is partial and in-frame only. Of about 38,000 clones detected, 85% to 95% appear once; the ten largest clones hold approximately 8.3%. The starting material was CD8+ T cells from peripheral blood mononuclear cells, obtained in the third trimester of pregnancy. The origin of the receptors is a female donor with multiple sclerosis, enrolled in a pregnancy study. Both conserved end residues are trimmed from each CDR3. Clone size is shown for a subset of rows, as once, few, many or a class of expanded clone.

CDR3 protein: ASSFLRGDTQY
V gene: TRBV7-3
clone size: .

CDR3 protein: ASLGKREQY
V gene: TRBV11-2
clone size: .

CDR3 protein: ASSSSRGRDNEQF
V gene: TRBV5-4
clone size: .

CDR3 protein: ASSSTGPATEAF
V gene: TRBV21-1
clone size: .

CDR3 protein: ASSQDPSYEQY
V gene: TRBV14
clone size: .

CDR3 protein: ATSREREMNTEAF
V gene: TRBV15
clone size: .

CDR3 protein: ASTDEQY
V gene: TRBV6-1
clone size: .

CDR3 protein: ASSETGGVNYGYT
V gene: TRBV7-2
clone size: once

CDR3 protein: ASSHLPPGNNEQF
V gene: TRBV27
clone size: .

CDR3 protein: ASSGVRGGSFNEQF
V gene: TRBV2
clone size: .

CDR3 protein: ASSLGQGVGGYT
V gene: TRBV27
clone size: .

CDR3 protein: ASSAPTGNTEAF
V gene: TRBV9
clone size: .

CDR3 protein: ASSLDPRDGYEQF
V gene: TRBV7-9
clone size: .

CDR3 protein: ASSIWGGLNEQY
V gene: TRBV19
clone size: .

CDR3 protein: ASSLNGGNYNEQF
V gene: TRBV7-2
clone size: .

CDR3 protein: ASSESSGQGIMKTQY
V gene: TRBV10-1
clone size: once

CDR3 protein: ASSVVNTGNQPQH
V gene: TRBV2
clone size: .

CDR3 protein: ASSFGGAGTGELF
V gene: TRBV27
clone size: .

CDR3 protein: ASSEIEGFLYNEQF
V gene: TRBV6-1
clone size: once

CDR3 protein: ASRKGAAEAF
V gene: TRBV6-5
clone size: .

CDR3 protein: ATSRDRGVDEQF
V gene: TRBV15
clone size: .

CDR3 protein: ASSLAAGGSQGETQY
V gene: TRBV5-1
clone size: .

CDR3 protein: ASSLAEQETQY
V gene: TRBV7-6
clone size: .

CDR3 protein: ASSLTVATSSYEQY
V gene: TRBV27
clone size: .

CDR3 protein: ASSLAGSGGYNEQF
V gene: TRBV5-1
clone size: .

CDR3 protein: ASRGPQGLNTEAF
V gene: TRBV5-1
clone size: .

CDR3 protein: ASSGTGPYNEQF
V gene: TRBV2
clone size: once

CDR3 protein: ASRDPQGKRTGELF
V gene: TRBV2
clone size: .

CDR3 protein: ASRQVGRDNEQF
V gene: TRBV6-1
clone size: .

CDR3 protein: ASSDRGDYEQY
V gene: TRBV2
clone size: .

CDR3 protein: ASSQDYARASPLNYGYT
V gene: TRBV4-1
clone size: .

CDR3 protein: ASRWDSNKQF
V gene: TRBV11-2
clone size: .

CDR3 protein: ASSPGQGDSEAF
V gene: TRBV4-1
clone size: few

CDR3 protein: ASSQLRGSYEQY
V gene: TRBV14
clone size: few

CDR3 protein: ASSRGEKLF
V gene: TRBV7-2
clone size: .

CDR3 protein: ASSPSEGTGWGEQF
V gene: TRBV18
clone size: once

CDR3 protein: ASWGGYEQY
V gene: TRBV27
clone size: .

CDR3 protein: ATSPRSGGTYNEQF
V gene: TRBV15
clone size: .

CDR3 protein: ASSLSSGGAYEQY
V gene: TRBV11-2
clone size: .

CDR3 protein: ASSYSEGNQPQH
V gene: TRBV6-5
clone size: .